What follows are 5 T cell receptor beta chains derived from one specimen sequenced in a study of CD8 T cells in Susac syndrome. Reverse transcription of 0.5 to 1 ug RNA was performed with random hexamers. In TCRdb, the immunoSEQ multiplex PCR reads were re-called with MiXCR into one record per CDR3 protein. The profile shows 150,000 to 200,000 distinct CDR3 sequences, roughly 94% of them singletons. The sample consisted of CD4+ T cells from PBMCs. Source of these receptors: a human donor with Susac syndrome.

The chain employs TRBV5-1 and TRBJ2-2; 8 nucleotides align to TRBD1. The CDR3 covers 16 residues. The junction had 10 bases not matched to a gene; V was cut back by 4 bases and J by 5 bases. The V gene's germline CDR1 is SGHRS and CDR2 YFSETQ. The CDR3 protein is CASSLLRTGRTGELFF. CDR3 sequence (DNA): TGCGCCAGCAGCCTATTACGGACAGGGCGGACCGGGGAGCTGTTTTTT.

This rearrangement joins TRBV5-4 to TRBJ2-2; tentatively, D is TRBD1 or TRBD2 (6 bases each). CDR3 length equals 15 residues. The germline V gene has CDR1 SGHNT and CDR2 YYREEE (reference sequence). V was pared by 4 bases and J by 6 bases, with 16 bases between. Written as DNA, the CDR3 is TGTGCCAGCAGCCGGGACTCACCAGGGGCCGGGGAGCTGTTTTTT. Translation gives CASSRDSPGAGELFF.

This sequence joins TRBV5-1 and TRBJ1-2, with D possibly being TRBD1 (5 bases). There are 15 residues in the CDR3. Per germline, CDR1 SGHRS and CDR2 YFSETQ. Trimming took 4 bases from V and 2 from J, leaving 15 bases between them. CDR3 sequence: CASSPNRRGNYGYTF. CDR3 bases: TGCGCCAGCAGCCCTAATAGAAGGGGAAACTATGGCTACACCTTC.

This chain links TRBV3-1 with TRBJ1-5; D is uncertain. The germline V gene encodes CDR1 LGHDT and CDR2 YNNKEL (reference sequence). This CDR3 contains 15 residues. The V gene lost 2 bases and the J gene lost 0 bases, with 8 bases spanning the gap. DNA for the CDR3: TGTGCCAGCAGCCAACAGCCTCATAGCAATCAGCCCCAGCATTTT. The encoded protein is CASSQQPHSNQPQHF.

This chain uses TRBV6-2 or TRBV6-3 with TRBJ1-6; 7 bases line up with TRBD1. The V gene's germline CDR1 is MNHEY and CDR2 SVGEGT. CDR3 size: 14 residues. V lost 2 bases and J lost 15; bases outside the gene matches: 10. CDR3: CASSYGDSGNLLHF. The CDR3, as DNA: TGTGCCAGCAGTTACGGGGACAGTGGGAATCTCCTCCACTTT.